A single sample is the source of the 27 T cell receptor beta chains below, sequenced in a study of blood T cell repertoires in COVID-19. Sequencing was performed with immunoSEQ multiplex PCR; in TCRdb, only in-frame clones are kept and a portion is missing. Here the sample spans about 59,000 clones, 65% to 80% being singletons. Sequencing used peripheral blood. The receptors come from a human donor in a cohort sampled during active COVID-19.

The rearrangement links TRBV3-1 (or the pseudogene TRBV3-2) to TRBJ1-4; D perhaps matches TRBD1 (5 bases). The CDR3 spans 13 residues. Trimming took off 1 base at V and 5 bases at J, with 5 bases between the two ends. Germline assignment: CDR1 LGHDT and CDR2 YNNKEL (reference sequence). The CDR3 DNA is TGTGCCAGCAGCCAAGCAGGGAATGAAAAACTGTTTTTT. It yields the protein CASSQAGNEKLFF.

The chain uses TRBV4-2 and TRBJ2-1; 7 nucleotides align to TRBD2. In germline, CDR1 is LGHNA, CDR2 YNFKEQ. This CDR3 region has 14 residues. V dropped 5 bases and J dropped 2; count of bases not matched to a gene: 3. The CDR3, as DNA: TGTGCCAGCAGCGGGACTATCACCTACAATGAGCAGTTCTTC. Translation: CASSGTITYNEQFF.

V usage is TRBV30 and J usage is TRBJ2-3; D might be TRBD1 (5 bases). From germline, CDR1 is GTSNPN and CDR2 SVGIG (reference sequence). This CDR3 is built from 13 residues. Trimming removed 4 bases from V and 5 bases from J, with 13 bases in between. DNA for the CDR3: TGTGCCTGGACTTATGACCAGGGAGATACGCAGTATTTT. This gives the protein CAWTYDQGDTQYF.

This clone has just one count. The V call is TRBV6-2 or TRBV6-3, the J call TRBJ1-1; 9 bases are shared with TRBD1. The length of the CDR3 is 15 residues. Trimming at V came to 5 bases and at J to 6 bases, leaving 10 bases not matched to a gene. Germline CDR1 is MNHEY and CDR2 is SVGEGT. The CDR3 here is CASSRGRTGESEAFF. The CDR3 bases are TGTGCCAGCAGTCGGGGCAGGACAGGGGAGTCTGAAGCTTTCTTT.

The gene calls are TRBV20-1 and TRBJ2-3; D is unclear. The length of the CDR3 is 11 residues. Germline CDR1 reads DFQATT; CDR2 reads SNEGSKA (reference sequence). Trimming stripped 3 bases from V and 6 bases from J, with 7 bases between. DNA of the CDR3: TGCAGTGCTAGTTCGGAGGATACGCAGTATTTT. This encodes CSASSEDTQYF.

Worth noting for this clone: The sample contains more than one DNA sequence encoding this CDR3. The genes are TRBV3-1 (or the pseudogene TRBV3-2) and TRBJ2-3; D is uncertain. The V gene lost 4 bases and the J gene lost 4 bases, with 9 bases spanning the gap. Per germline, CDR1 LGHDT and CDR2 YNNKEL (reference sequence). CDR3 length equals 13 residues. The CDR3 bases are TGTGCCAGCAGCCCCCCCCTACCAGATACGCAGTATTTT. This encodes CASSPPLPDTQYF.

This clone was seen a single time. The chain links TRBV6-5 to TRBJ1-2, with 9 bases identical to TRBD1. The CDR3 sequence is 16 residues long. V was pared by 4 bases and J by 7 bases, with 13 bases of the junction left unmatched. The germline V gene encodes CDR1 MNHEY and CDR2 SVGAGI. CDR3 sequence: CASSWDRVGLNPGYTF. CDR3 nucleotide sequence: TGTGCCAGCAGTTGGGACAGGGTGGGGCTAAACCCTGGCTACACCTTC.

The chain has TRBV6-2 or TRBV6-3 and TRBJ1-1; D possibly corresponds to TRBD1 (6 bases). The V end lost 6 bases, the J end lost 2 bases, and 19 bases lay between the germline ends. Germline loops: CDR1 MNHEY, CDR2 SVGEGT. This CDR3 is 16 amino acids long. The CDR3 coding sequence is TGTGCCAGCAGCCCTCGACAGGCCCCCATTAACACTGAAGCTTTCTTT. Its protein product is CASSPRQAPINTEAFF.

The V gene is TRBV6-5, the J gene TRBJ2-1; D possibly corresponds to TRBD1 (6 bases). Germline values: CDR1 MNHEY, CDR2 SVGAGI. Trimming took 0 bases from V and 8 from J, leaving 17 bases between them. This CDR3 has 16 residues. The CDR3 DNA sequence: TGTGCCAGCAGTTACTCGATCATAAGGGGGTCGTATGAGCAGTTCTTC. Residues: CASSYSIIRGSYEQFF.

J is TRBJ2-1 and V is TRBV9, with D uncertain. V was shortened by 0 bases and J by 5 bases, with 15 bases between the two germline ends. CDR3 size: 16 residues. The germline V gene encodes CDR1 SGDLS and CDR2 YYNGEE. The CDR3 DNA reads TGTGCCAGCAGCGTAGCTGGGCTTTATAAAGACAATGAGCAGTTCTTC. It yields the protein CASSVAGLYKDNEQFF.

In its sample, this clone was seen once. The genes are TRBV21-1 and TRBJ2-5; the table assigns TRBD2, which was not confirmed against the DNA. TRBV21-1 is designated a pseudogene. CDR3 length equals 16 residues. The CDR3 DNA is TGTGCCAGCAGCAAAGGTAGCCAGCTGAGGCAAGAGACCCAGTACTTC. Translation gives CASSKGSQLRQETQYF.

The chain carries TRBV5-4 and TRBJ2-7, with 7 nucleotides matching TRBD2. CDR3 length: 15 amino acids. Germline V gene lookup returns CDR1 SGHNT and CDR2 YYREEE (reference sequence). V lost 4 bases, J lost 4 bases, and 11 bases stayed unmatched. The DNA for the CDR3 is TGTGCCAGCAGCACTTCGGGGGGTTGGTTTTACGAGCAGTACTTC. Protein product: CASSTSGGWFYEQYF.

The chain links TRBV5-1 to TRBJ2-6, with no clear D. Trimming removed 4 bases at V and 4 bases at J, with 6 bases between. Per the germline V gene, CDR1 is SGHRS and CDR2 is YFSETQ. The CDR3 loop spans 13 amino acids. The CDR3, as DNA: TGCGCCAGCAGCCATTCCGGGGCCAACGTCCTGACTTTC. Its protein is CASSHSGANVLTF.

DNA of the CDR3: TGTGCCATCAGTGAGTCACTAGCGGACCCCTACGAGCAGTACTTC. It codes for CAISESLADPYEQYF. The genes are TRBV10-3 and TRBJ2-7, with TRBD2 identical over 8 bases. Trimming cost V 0 bases and J 2 bases; bases outside gene matches: 3. The length of the CDR3 is 15 residues. Germline loops: CDR1 ENHRY, CDR2 SYGVKD.

This clone was counted a few times. The chain has TRBV4-2 and TRBJ2-2; 9 bases map to TRBD2. This CDR3 has 16 residues. Germline lookup yields CDR1 LGHNA and CDR2 YNFKEQ. The J segment lost 4 bases and the V segment lost 4 bases, leaving 7 bases of the junction unmatched. The DNA for the CDR3 is TGTGCCAGCAGCCCTTTAGCGGGAGTGGGCACCGGGGAGCTGTTTTTT. The encoded protein is CASSPLAGVGTGELFF.

The gene calls are TRBV18 and TRBJ1-1, with 8 bases identical to TRBD1. The CDR3 has 16 amino acids. From germline, CDR1 is KGHSH and CDR2 LQKENI. V shed 4 bases, J shed 0 bases, and the junction held 7 bases outside the gene matches. The CDR3 nucleotides are TGTGCCAGCTCACGGGGGGCGGGACAGGTGAACACTGAAGCTTTCTTT. Amino acids: CASSRGAGQVNTEAFF.

V is TRBV28 and J is TRBJ1-4; 10 bases agree with TRBD1. The CDR3 is 14 amino acids. Germline V gene lookup returns CDR1 MDHEN and CDR2 SYDVKM. With 7 bases clipped from V and 6 bases from J, the junction kept 5 bases outside the gene matches. The CDR3 loop reads CASKTGTGDEKLFF. Here the CDR3 DNA reads TGTGCCAGCAAAACCGGGACAGGGGATGAAAAACTGTTTTTT.

The V gene is TRBV6-4, the J gene TRBJ2-5, with TRBD1 matching over 8 bases. Trimming cost V 6 bases and J 9 bases; bases outside gene matches: 9. There are 13 residues in the CDR3. Germline assignment: CDR1 MRHNA and CDR2 SNTAGT. CDR3 DNA: TGTGCCAGCAGGGGGACAGGCCGCCCTCCCCAGTACTTC. This sequence encodes CASRGTGRPPQYF.

This clone appeared once. The chain combines TRBV5-4 with TRBJ2-1; 8 nucleotides match TRBD2. J lost 6 bases, V lost 3 bases, and 5 bases had no gene match. Germline assignment: CDR1 SGHNT and CDR2 YYREEE (reference sequence). The CDR3 covers 14 residues. CDR3 protein: CASSSGLAPNEQFF. CDR3 bases: TGTGCCAGCAGCTCCGGACTAGCTCCCAATGAGCAGTTCTTC. The full variable domain, in which reference TRBV5-4 and TRBJ2-1 provide the parts outside the CDR3, is ETGVTQSPTHLIKTRGQQVTLRCSSQSGHNTVSWYQQALGQGPQFIFQYYREEENGRGNFPPRFSGLQFPNYSSELNVNALELDDSALYLCASSSGLAPNEQFFGPGTRLTVL.

This clone appeared a single time. V is TRBV9 and J is TRBJ2-3; 8 bases fit TRBD2. The germline V gene encodes CDR1 SGDLS and CDR2 YYNGEE. J was trimmed by 5 bases and V by 0 bases; bases with no gene match: 8. The CDR3 is 16 amino acids. In DNA, the CDR3 is TGTGCCAGCAGCGTAGGATCAGCGGGAGTTCTAGATACGCAGTATTTT. The encoded protein is CASSVGSAGVLDTQYF.

The V call is TRBV19, the J call TRBJ2-7; tentatively, D is TRBD2 (6 bases). The V gene lost 6 bases and the J gene lost 5 bases, with 20 bases spanning the gap. CDR3 length: 15 amino acids. Germline-derived CDR1 and CDR2 are LNHDA and SQIVND (reference sequence). The CDR3 region has the DNA TGTGCCAGTAGCGACTTCGGGGGTATCAGGGACGAGCAGTACTTC. This codes for CASSDFGGIRDEQYF.

The gene calls are TRBV7-6 and TRBJ2-3, with 8 bases fitting TRBD1. This CDR3 has 15 residues. Germline trimming cut 4 bases from V and 2 bases from J; bases unmatched to any gene: 5. CDR1 and CDR2 from the germline V gene are SGHVS and FNYEAQ. This CDR3 is CASSSRTGNTDTQYF. DNA for the CDR3: TGTGCCAGCAGCTCGCGGACAGGGAACACAGATACGCAGTATTTT.

This rearrangement joins TRBV5-4 to TRBJ2-6; 9 nucleotides match TRBD1. The CDR3 loop spans 15 amino acids. J was trimmed by 4 bases and V by 5 bases; bases with no gene match: 4. Germline V gene sequence: CDR1 SGHNT, CDR2 YYREEE (reference sequence). The CDR3 is CASRHRGQGANVLTF. Here the CDR3 DNA reads TGTGCCAGCAGACACAGGGGGCAGGGGGCCAACGTCCTGACTTTC.

The V and J genes are TRBV4-2 and TRBJ2-1, with 7 bases identical to TRBD2. Germline V gene lookup returns CDR1 LGHNA and CDR2 YNFKEQ. Trimming cost V 3 bases and J 6 bases; bases outside gene matches: 8. CDR3 length: 15 residues. This CDR3 reads CASSQSLAEANEQFF. CDR3 nucleotides: TGTGCCAGCAGCCAGTCGCTAGCGGAGGCCAATGAGCAGTTCTTC.

CDR3 nucleotide sequence: TGTGCCAGCAGCGTGGGACAGGGGTATGGCTACACCTTC. This codes for CASSVGQGYGYTF. This chain links TRBV3-1 (or the pseudogene TRBV3-2) with TRBJ1-2, with 10 bases that match TRBD1. Trimming at V came to 5 bases and at J to 5 bases, leaving 2 bases not matched to a gene. This CDR3 is 13 amino acids long. The germline gives CDR1 LGHDT, CDR2 YNNKEL (reference sequence).

V is TRBV30 and J is TRBJ2-4; 12 positions agree with TRBD1. CDR3 size: 15 residues. Trimming removed 5 bases from V and 4 bases from J; junction bases left unmatched: 6. CDR1 and CDR2 (germline): GTSNPN, SVGIG (reference sequence). CDR3 amino acids: CAWGAGQGAKNIQYF. CDR3 coding DNA: TGTGCCTGGGGCGCGGGACAGGGGGCGAAAAACATTCAGTACTTC.

This sequence joins TRBV28 and TRBJ2-3; D is unresolved. Germline CDR1 reads MDHEN; CDR2 reads SYDVKM. Trimming removed 6 bases at V and 6 bases at J, with 10 bases between. The CDR3 has 12 amino acids. The CDR3 bases are TGTGCCAGCAGGCGGCCCTTGGATACGCAGTATTTT. It specifies CASRRPLDTQYF.